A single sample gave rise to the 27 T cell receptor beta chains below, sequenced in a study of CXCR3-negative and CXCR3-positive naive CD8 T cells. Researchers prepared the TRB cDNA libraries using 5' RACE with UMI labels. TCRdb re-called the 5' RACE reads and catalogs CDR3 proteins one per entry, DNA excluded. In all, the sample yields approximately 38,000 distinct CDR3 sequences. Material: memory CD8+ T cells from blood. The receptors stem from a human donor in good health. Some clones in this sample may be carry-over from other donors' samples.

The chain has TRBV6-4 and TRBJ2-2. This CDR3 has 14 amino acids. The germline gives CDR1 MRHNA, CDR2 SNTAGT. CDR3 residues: CASSDRADTGELFF.

The CDR3 reads CASSQDNFSNQPQHF. The chain has TRBV4-2 and TRBJ1-5. CDR1 is LGHNA and CDR2 is YNFKEQ in the germline V gene. CDR3 length equals 15 residues.

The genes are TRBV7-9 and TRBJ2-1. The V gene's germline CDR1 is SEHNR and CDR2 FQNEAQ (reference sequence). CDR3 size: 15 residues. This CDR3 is CASSPHGSAYNEQFF.

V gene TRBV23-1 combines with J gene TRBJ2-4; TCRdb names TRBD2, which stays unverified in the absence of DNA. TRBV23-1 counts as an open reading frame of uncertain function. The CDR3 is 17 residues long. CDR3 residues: CASSQQEYRRDKNIQYF.

The chain's CDR3 is CASSLRTGNYEQYF. The chain uses TRBV28 and TRBJ2-7; the D call of TRBD1 rests on TCRdb alone, since no DNA is present to check it. This CDR3 is built from 14 residues. Germline assignment: CDR1 MDHEN and CDR2 SYDVKM.

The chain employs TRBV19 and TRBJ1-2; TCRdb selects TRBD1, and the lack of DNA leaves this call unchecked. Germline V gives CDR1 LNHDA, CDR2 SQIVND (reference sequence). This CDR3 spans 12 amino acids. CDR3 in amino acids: CASKTGLSGYTF.

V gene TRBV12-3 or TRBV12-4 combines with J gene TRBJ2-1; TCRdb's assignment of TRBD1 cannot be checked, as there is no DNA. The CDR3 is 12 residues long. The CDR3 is CASSPGGTEQFF.

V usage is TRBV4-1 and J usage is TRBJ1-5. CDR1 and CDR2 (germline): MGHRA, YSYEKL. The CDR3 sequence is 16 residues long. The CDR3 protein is CASSFGPTGSNQPQHF.

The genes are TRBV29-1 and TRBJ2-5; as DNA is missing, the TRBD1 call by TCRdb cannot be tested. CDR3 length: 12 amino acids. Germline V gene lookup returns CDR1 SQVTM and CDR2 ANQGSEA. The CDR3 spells CSVTGAQETQYF.

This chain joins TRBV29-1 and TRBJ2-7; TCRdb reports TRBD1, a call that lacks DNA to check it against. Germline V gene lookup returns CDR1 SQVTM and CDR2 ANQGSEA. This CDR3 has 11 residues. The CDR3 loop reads CSVRRGYEQYF.

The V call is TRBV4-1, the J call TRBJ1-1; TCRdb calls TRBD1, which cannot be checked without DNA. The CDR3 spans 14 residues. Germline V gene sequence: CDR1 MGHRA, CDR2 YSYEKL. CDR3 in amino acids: CASSQVGQGTEAFF.

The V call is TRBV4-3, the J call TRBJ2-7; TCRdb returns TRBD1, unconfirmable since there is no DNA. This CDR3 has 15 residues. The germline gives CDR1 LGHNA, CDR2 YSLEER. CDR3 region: CASSQARTGSYEQYF.

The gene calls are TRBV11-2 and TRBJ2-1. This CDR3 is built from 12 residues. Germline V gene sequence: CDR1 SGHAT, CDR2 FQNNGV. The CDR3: CASSYQMNEQFF.

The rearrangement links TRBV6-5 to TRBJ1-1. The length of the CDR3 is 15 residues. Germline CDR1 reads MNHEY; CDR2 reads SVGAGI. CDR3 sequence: CASSYRYSSAPEAFF.

The CDR3 loop reads CASSYGTGFNYGYTF. The rearrangement joins TRBV7-2 to TRBJ1-2; TCRdb names TRBD1, which stays unverified in the absence of DNA. CDR3 length equals 15 residues. Per the germline V gene, CDR1 is SGHTA and CDR2 is FQGNSA.

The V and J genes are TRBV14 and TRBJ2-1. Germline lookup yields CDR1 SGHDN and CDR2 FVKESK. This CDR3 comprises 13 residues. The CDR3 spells CASSLGPDNEQFF.

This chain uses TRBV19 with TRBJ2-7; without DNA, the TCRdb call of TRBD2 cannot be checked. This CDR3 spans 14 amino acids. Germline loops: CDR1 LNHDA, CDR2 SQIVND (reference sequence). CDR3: CASSIGSAGYEQYF.

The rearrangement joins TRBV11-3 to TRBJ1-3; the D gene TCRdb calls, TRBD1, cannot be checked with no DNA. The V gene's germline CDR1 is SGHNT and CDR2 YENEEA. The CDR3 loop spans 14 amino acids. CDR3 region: CASSSYGGPNTIYF.

The CDR3 here is CASSSRTAGQETQYF. J is TRBJ2-5 and V is TRBV7-9; TCRdb lists TRBD1, though no DNA is available to test this call. Germline values: CDR1 SEHNR, CDR2 FQNEAQ (reference sequence). The CDR3 has 15 amino acids.

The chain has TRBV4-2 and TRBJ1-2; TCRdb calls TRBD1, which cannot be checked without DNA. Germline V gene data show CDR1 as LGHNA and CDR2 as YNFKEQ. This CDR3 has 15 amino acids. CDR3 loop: CASSQEGDQGYGYTF.

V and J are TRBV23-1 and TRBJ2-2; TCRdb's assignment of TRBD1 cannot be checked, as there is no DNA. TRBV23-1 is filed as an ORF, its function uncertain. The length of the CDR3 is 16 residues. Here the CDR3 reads CASSLPGQGRTGELFF.

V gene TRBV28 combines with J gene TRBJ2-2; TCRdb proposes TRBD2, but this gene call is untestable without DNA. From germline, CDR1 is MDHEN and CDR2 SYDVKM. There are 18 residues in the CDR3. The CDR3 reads CASSPGTSGGIIAGELFF.

The CDR3 is CASSWDIPNQPQHF. The rearrangement uses TRBV28 and TRBJ1-5; lacking DNA, the TRBD1 call made by TCRdb goes unchecked. Germline V lookup: CDR1 MDHEN, CDR2 SYDVKM. The CDR3 sequence is 14 residues long.

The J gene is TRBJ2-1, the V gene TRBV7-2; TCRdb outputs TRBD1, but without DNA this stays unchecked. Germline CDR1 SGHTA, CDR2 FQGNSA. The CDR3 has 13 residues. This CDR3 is CASSWGGSDEQFF.

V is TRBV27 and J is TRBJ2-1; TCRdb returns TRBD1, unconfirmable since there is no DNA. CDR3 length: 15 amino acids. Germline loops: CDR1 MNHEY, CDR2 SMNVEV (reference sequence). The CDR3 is CASSLADRGYNEQFF.

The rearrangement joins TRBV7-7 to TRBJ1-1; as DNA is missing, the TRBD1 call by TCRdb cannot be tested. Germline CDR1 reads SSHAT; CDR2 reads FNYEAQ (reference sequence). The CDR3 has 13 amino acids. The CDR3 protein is CASSLGPGQQAFF.

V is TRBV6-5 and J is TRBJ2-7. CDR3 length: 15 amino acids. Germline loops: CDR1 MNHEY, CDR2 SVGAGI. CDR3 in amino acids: CASSYYGSSSYEQYF.